The 31 T cell receptor beta chains in this list originate from one sample, sequenced in a study of T cells after yellow fever vaccination. TCRdb passed the 5' RACE reads through MiXCR, listing each CDR3 protein once. The profile shows about 370,000 distinct CDR3 sequences, roughly 12% of them singletons. The input for sequencing was PBMCs, taken on the day of the first yellow fever vaccination. Every receptor here comes from a man in his late teens or twenties who received the YFV17D yellow fever vaccine.

This clonotype was observed a few times. The chain couples TRBV6-5 to TRBJ1-1; weak D call: TRBD1 (5 bases). The CDR3 has 11 amino acids. V dropped 5 bases and J dropped 14 bases, with 15 bases sitting between them. Germline-derived CDR1 and CDR2 are MNHEY and SVGAGI. The CDR3 region is CASSLNGGSFF. CDR3 nucleotides: TGTGCCAGCAGTCTAAACGGGGGGAGCTTCTTT.

This clonotype has a handful of counts. This chain links TRBV15 with TRBJ2-1; D is unresolved. The CDR3 runs 13 residues. V was shortened by 4 bases and J by 10 bases, with 14 bases between the two germline ends. Germline V gene data show CDR1 as LNHNV and CDR2 as YYDKDF (reference sequence). The CDR3 DNA reads TGTGCCACCAGCAACTCCCTCCTGGCGGAGCAGTTCTTC. Its translation: CATSNSLLAEQFF.

This clonotype was seen more than once but under ten times. V usage is TRBV5-1 and J usage is TRBJ2-7; D remains ambiguous. Germline-derived CDR1 and CDR2 are SGHRS and YFSETQ. The CDR3 is made up of 15 amino acids. Between the trimmed V and J ends, which lost 1 base and 3 bases, there was a span of 14 bases. The CDR3 is CASSLRPTPSYEQYV. CDR3 nucleotides: TGCGCCAGCAGCTTGCGGCCGACCCCAAGCTACGAGCAGTACGTC.

The V call is TRBV4-1, the J call TRBJ1-4; D is uncertain. The CDR3 length is 12 residues. Germline CDR1 MGHRA, CDR2 YSYEKL. V was shortened by 4 bases and J by 10 bases, with 10 bases between the two germline ends. This CDR3 reads CASSRSGGKLFF. DNA for the CDR3: TGCGCCAGCAGCCGGTCGGGCGGAAAACTGTTTTTT.

The V and J genes are TRBV4-3 and TRBJ2-3; 9 bases are a match to TRBD2. The CDR3 runs 16 residues. Germline CDR1 reads LGHNA; CDR2 reads YSLEER. Trimming at V came to 2 bases and at J to 1 base, leaving 4 bases not matched to a gene. CDR3 nucleotides: TGCGCCAGCAGCCAACAGTTAGCGGGGGGCACAGATACGCAGTATTTT. It is translated as CASSQQLAGGTDTQYF.

This clonotype was detected only a few times. The V call is TRBV15, the J call TRBJ1-6; D uncertain. Germline CDR1 LNHNV, CDR2 YYDKDF (reference sequence). V was trimmed by 0 bases and J by 7 bases, leaving 7 bases between them. This CDR3 has 14 amino acids. As DNA, the CDR3 is TGTGCCACCAGCAGAGAAATCAAGAATTCACCCCTCCACTTT. Translation: CATSREIKNSPLHF.

This clonotype has a handful of counts. The chain employs TRBV6-1 and TRBJ2-5; the D call may be TRBD1 or TRBD2 (5 bases each). The CDR3 totals 14 residues. Trimming left V 6 bases short and J 1 base short, with 12 bases between. Germline V gives CDR1 MNHNS, CDR2 SASEGT. Written as DNA, the CDR3 is TGTGCCAGCAGAGCCCCTGGGGGCCAAGAGACCCAGTACTTC. Its translation is CASRAPGGQETQYF.

The chain uses TRBV4-1 and TRBJ2-7; a weak D match, TRBD1 (7 bases). The CDR3 is 17 residues long. CDR1 MGHRA and CDR2 YSYEKL come from the germline V gene. V was pared by 4 bases and J by 3 bases, with 22 bases between. Here the CDR3 reads CASSRSISQGGIYEQYV. As DNA, the CDR3 is TGCGCCAGCAGCCGCTCCATTTCCCAGGGGGGAATCTACGAGCAGTACGTC.

J is TRBJ2-3 and V is TRBV5-1; 7 nucleotides agree with TRBD2. J was trimmed by 2 bases and V by 2 bases; bases with no gene match: 8. The CDR3 is 16 amino acids. The germline CDR1 and CDR2 sequences are SGHRS and YFSETQ. For the CDR3, the DNA is TGCGCCAGCAGCTTAAATCCTAGCGGTACCACAGATACGCAGTATTTT. Amino acids: CASSLNPSGTTDTQYF.

This clonotype has just a few counts. This sequence joins TRBV15 and TRBJ1-2; 10 bases are shared with TRBD1. With V trimmed by 2 bases and J by 2 bases, 2 bases remained unmatched. The CDR3 length is 15 residues. Per germline, CDR1 LNHNV and CDR2 YYDKDF (reference sequence). The CDR3 region is CATSRPGQGNYGYTF. The CDR3 bases are TGTGCCACCAGCAGACCGGGACAGGGGAACTATGGCTACACCTTC.

The chain combines TRBV20-1 with TRBJ2-5; no clear D. The germline gives CDR1 DFQATT, CDR2 SNEGSKA (reference sequence). The CDR3 spans 13 residues. Trimming removed 8 bases at V and 2 bases at J, with 15 bases between. As DNA, the CDR3 is TGCAGTTCTCCAGCGACAACTCAAGAGACCCAGTACTTC. It encodes CSSPATTQETQYF.

This clonotype was observed a few times. The chain employs TRBV24-1 and TRBJ2-1, with TRBD2 as a possible D gene (5 bases). The CDR3 extends over 12 amino acids. Germline-derived CDR1 and CDR2 are KGHDR and SFDVKD. Between the trimmed V and J ends, which lost 4 bases and 7 bases, there was a span of 7 bases. For the CDR3, the DNA is TGTGCCACCAGTGACCCGGGGAATGAGCAGTTCTTC. Translating it yields CATSDPGNEQFF.

The chain employs TRBV7-8 and TRBJ2-2; D may be TRBD1 or TRBD2 (5 bases each). The CDR3 has 17 amino acids. Deletions cut 5 bases from V and 7 bases from J, with 23 bases between. Germline V lookup: CDR1 SGHVS, CDR2 FQNEAQ. The CDR3 region has the DNA TGTGCCAGCAGCCCGAGGACGGGACGGGCCCTTGACGGGGAGCTGTTTTTT. It codes for CASSPRTGRALDGELFF.

The J gene is TRBJ2-1, the V gene TRBV27, with D perhaps TRBD1 (6 bases). Germline V lookup: CDR1 MNHEY, CDR2 SMNVEV (reference sequence). CDR3 length: 14 amino acids. V gave up 4 bases and J gave up 7 bases, with 14 bases separating them. The DNA for the CDR3 is TGTGCCAGCAGTTCGAAGGGGGTACAGAATGAGCAGTTCTTC. Protein product: CASSSKGVQNEQFF.

This clonotype has only a few counts. The V and J genes are TRBV5-1 and TRBJ1-1; 7 bases are a match to TRBD1. This CDR3 has 15 amino acids. V lost 0 bases, J lost 4 bases, and 6 bases stayed unmatched. The germline CDR1 and CDR2 sequences are SGHRS and YFSETQ. The DNA for the CDR3 is TGCGCCAGCAGCTTGGCCCCAGGGGGGAGCACTGAAGCTTTCTTT. Its protein is CASSLAPGGSTEAFF. The variable domain in full, with the rest retrieved from reference TRBV5-1 and TRBJ1-1, is KAGVTQTPRYLIKTRGQQVTLSCSPISGHRSVSWYQQTPGQGLQFLFEYFSETQRNKGNFPGRFSGRQFSNSRSEMNVSTLELGDSALYLCASSLAPGGSTEAFFGQGTRLTVV.

V is TRBV30 and J is TRBJ2-1; 11 bases agree with TRBD2. The CDR3 consists of 17 residues. Germline V gene lookup returns CDR1 GTSNPN and CDR2 SVGIG (reference sequence). Trimming removed 4 bases from V and 1 base from J; junction bases left unmatched: 9. The DNA of the CDR3 is TGTGCCTGGACTCACTCGGGACTAGCGGCATCCTACAATGAGCAGTTCTTC. Protein: CAWTHSGLAASYNEQFF.

The V gene is TRBV28, the J gene TRBJ2-1, with 11 bases identical to TRBD2. The CDR3 loop spans 15 amino acids. J was trimmed by 8 bases and V by 5 bases; bases with no gene match: 8. Per germline, CDR1 MDHEN and CDR2 SYDVKM. CDR3 loop: CASSPVAGGPDEQFF. CDR3 DNA: TGTGCCAGCAGTCCGGTAGCGGGGGGGCCCGATGAGCAGTTCTTC.

In its sample, this clonotype was seen many times. This sequence joins TRBV4-3 and TRBJ1-2, with D uncertain. V was clipped by 0 bases and J by 4 bases, with 9 bases between them. The CDR3 is 14 residues long. The germline V gene has CDR1 LGHNA and CDR2 YSLEER. The CDR3 bases are TGCGCCAGCAGCCAAGAACGGTGGACCTATGGCTACACCTTC. Its translation is CASSQERWTYGYTF.

Note on this clonotype: A much larger clonotype is one base distant, so this may be a read error. The chain uses TRBV12-3 or TRBV12-4 and TRBJ2-5; no firm D call. This CDR3 contains 14 residues. The germline V and J ends were trimmed by 5 bases and 6 bases, with 16 bases remaining between them. CDR3 DNA sequence: TGTGCCAGCAGTCCACCGTCGATCCGGAAGACCCAGTACTTC. Residues: CASSPPSIRKTQYF.

This clonotype was counted only a few times. This chain uses TRBV20-1 with TRBJ1-6; D call uncertain. The V end lost 5 bases, the J end lost 8 bases, and 19 bases lay between the germline ends. CDR3 length equals 15 residues. CDR1 and CDR2 from the germline V gene are DFQATT and SNEGSKA (reference sequence). The CDR3 reads CSAPGSGGPYSPLHF. The DNA of the CDR3 is TGCAGTGCTCCGGGAAGCGGAGGCCCGTATTCACCCCTCCACTTT.

This clonotype was seen only a few times. CDR3 protein: CASSDPSGGADTQYF. The CDR3 DNA follows: TGTGCCAGCAGCGACCCTAGCGGGGGGGCAGATACGCAGTATTTT. The genes are TRBV9 and TRBJ2-3, with 12 bases identical to TRBD2. The CDR3 spans 15 residues. Germline V gene sequence: CDR1 SGDLS, CDR2 YYNGEE. V shed 3 bases and J 4 bases; nucleotides not matched to a gene: 3. Using reference TRBV9 and TRBJ2-3 for the parts outside the CDR3, the full variable domain is DSGVTQTPKHLITATGQRVTLRCSPRSGDLSVYWYQQSLDQGLQFLIQYYNGEERAKGNILERFSAQQFPDLHSELNLSSLELGDSALYFCASSDPSGGADTQYFGPGTRLTVL.

This clonotype was seen only a few times. This sequence joins TRBV5-1 and TRBJ2-5; D uncertain. CDR3 length: 13 residues. Germline CDR1 and CDR2: SGHRS and YFSETQ. V gave up 3 bases and J gave up 0 bases, with 6 bases separating them. CDR3 protein: CASSWAYQETQYF. CDR3 in DNA: TGCGCCAGCAGCTGGGCGTACCAAGAGACCCAGTACTTC.

This clonotype came up a few times. The chain employs TRBV6-5 and TRBJ2-1, with 10 nucleotides matching TRBD2. The V and J ends lost 5 bases and 4 bases, in that order; junction bases with no gene match: 5. The CDR3 loop spans 15 amino acids. The germline CDR1 and CDR2 sequences are MNHEY and SVGAGI. The CDR3 nucleotides read TGTGCCAGCAGTACTAGCGGGGCCATTTACAATGAGCAGTTCTTC. This gives the protein CASSTSGAIYNEQFF.

This rearrangement joins TRBV18 to TRBJ2-2; D is uncertain. Germline V CDR1 and CDR2: KGHSH, LQKENI. The CDR3 sequence is 16 residues long. V was clipped by 0 bases and J by 5 bases, with 13 bases between them. In nucleotides, the CDR3 is TGTGCCAGCTCACCACCCTTGCTAGTTATGACCGGGGAGCTGTTTTTT. Its protein product is CASSPPLLVMTGELFF. The full variable domain, with the rest looked up from reference TRBV18 and TRBJ2-2, is NAGVMQNPRHLVRRRGQEARLRCSPMKGHSHVYWYRQLPEEGLKFMVYLQKENIIDESGMPKERFSAEFPKEGPSILRIQQVVRGDSAAYFCASSPPLLVMTGELFFGEGSRLTVL.

This clonotype was picked up one time. A single base separates this from a much larger clone, so it may be a read error. This chain links TRBV20-1 with TRBJ1-5, with 7 bases identical to TRBD1. The end of the DNA is better explained by TRBJ2-3, so the J call may be wrong. The CDR3 spans 15 residues. Germline CDR1 is DFQATT and CDR2 is SNEGSKA (reference sequence). CDR3 loop: CSARVNRGGDQPQYF. Written as DNA, the CDR3 is TGCAGTGCTAGAGTTAACAGGGGTGGGGATCAGCCCCAGTATTTT.

This clonotype was recorded a few times. The rearrangement links TRBV18 to TRBJ2-7, with 11 bases that match TRBD1. The V gene's germline CDR1 is KGHSH and CDR2 LQKENI. The J segment lost 5 bases and the V segment lost 4 bases, leaving 4 bases of the junction unmatched. This CDR3 has 14 residues. Here the CDR3 reads CASSRDRGVHEQYF. CDR3 coding DNA: TGTGCCAGCTCACGGGACAGGGGGGTCCACGAGCAGTACTTC.

This sequence joins TRBV30 and TRBJ1-6; a possible D gene is TRBD1 (5 bases). Per the germline V gene, CDR1 is GTSNPN and CDR2 is SVGIG (reference sequence). The CDR3 consists of 13 residues. Deletions cut 0 bases from V and 5 bases from J, with 5 bases between. For the CDR3, the DNA is TGTGCCTGGAGTGTACAGGATAATTCACCCCTCCACTTT. The encoded protein is CAWSVQDNSPLHF.

This clonotype was counted a few times. The chain joins TRBV7-9 to TRBJ1-1; D not resolved. The CDR3 sequence is 12 residues long. V was shortened by 4 bases and J by 4 bases, with 7 bases between the two germline ends. CDR1 is SEHNR and CDR2 is FQNEAQ in the germline V gene (reference sequence). CDR3 bases: TGTGCCAGCAGCTCTACCTTCACTGAAGCTTTCTTT. Its translation: CASSSTFTEAFF.

This clonotype was seen a handful of times. The chain carries TRBV7-9 and TRBJ1-1; possibly TRBD1 for D (5 bases). CDR3 length equals 12 residues. Germline CDR1 and CDR2: SEHNR and FQNEAQ (reference sequence). V lost 1 base and J 10 bases, leaving 10 bases between the germline ends. The CDR3 bases are TGTGCCAGCAGCTTAGGATGGGGGGGAGCTTTCTTT. Its translation is CASSLGWGGAFF.

The chain carries TRBV9 and TRBJ1-4; 12 bases line up with TRBD1. Germline loops: CDR1 SGDLS, CDR2 YYNGEE. J gave up 8 bases and V 4 bases, and 9 bases lay outside the gene matches. The CDR3 has 16 residues. The CDR3 coding sequence is TGTGCCAGCAGCCCGCCGGGACAGGGGGCGCGGGAAAAACTGTTTTTT. Translated, it gives CASSPPGQGAREKLFF.

The chain employs TRBV18 and TRBJ2-7, with D possibly being TRBD1 (5 bases). Trimming removed 2 bases at V and 1 base at J, with 9 bases between. Germline V gives CDR1 KGHSH, CDR2 LQKENI. The CDR3 length is 14 residues. Here the CDR3 DNA reads TGTGCCAGCTCACCATGGCCAGGGTCCTACGAGCAGTACTTC. It specifies CASSPWPGSYEQYF.